This is a list of T cell receptor beta chains from one sample in a study of cytomegalovirus exposure and HLA in healthy donors. Using immunoSEQ multiplex PCR, the repertoire was profiled, and TCRdb retains in-frame clones only, with some absent. Here the sample spans over 150,000 clones, around 86% being singletons. What was sequenced was PBMCs. The origin of the receptors is a girl aged 2-15 years in good health and CMV-seropositive. Both conserved end residues are part of each CDR3. The D gene is left open where the match is weak. Clone size is not always given. Where it is, it says once, few, many or a class for expanded clones.

v_gene	d_gene	j_gene	abundance	CDR3nt	CDR3aa
TRBV27	.	TRBJ2-3	.	TGTGCCAGCAGTTTGGTCAGGGCCAAGAGCACAGATACGCAGTATTTT	CASSLVRAKSTDTQYF
TRBV20-1	.	TRBJ2-1	.	TGCAGTGCTCATCCCAATGAGCAGTTCTTC	CSAHPNEQFF
TRBV19	.	TRBJ2-5	.	TGTGCCAGTAGTATTTCGTCAGAAGAGACCCAGTACTTC	CASSISSEETQYF
TRBV9	.	TRBJ1-1	.	TGTGCCAGCGGCGCAGCGGGTATGAACACTGAAGCTTTCTTT	CASGAAGMNTEAFF
TRBV4-1	TRBD2	TRBJ2-1	.	TGCGCCAGCAGCCAAGAAGGGACCGTACTAGCGGGGCCATACAATGAGCAGTTCTTC	CASSQEGTVLAGPYNEQFF
TRBV6-5	.	TRBJ2-7	once	TGTGCCAGCAGTTCCGAGGGAAAATGGGCCGAGCAGTACTTC	CASSSEGKWAEQYF
TRBV6-5	.	TRBJ1-2	.	TGTGCCAGCAGTCCAACAGGGTATGGCTACACCTTC	CASSPTGYGYTF
TRBV19	.	TRBJ1-1	.	TGTGCCAGTAGTATAGGTTCCGGAGCTTTCTTT	CASSIGSGAFF
TRBV19	.	TRBJ1-1	.	TGTGCCAGTAGTATTACCAGTGCCCTGAACACTGAAGCTTTCTTT	CASSITSALNTEAFF
TRBV7-9	.	TRBJ2-6	once	TGTGCCAGCAGCTTAGCCGGGACTTCTGGGGCCAACGTCCTGACTTTC	CASSLAGTSGANVLTF
TRBV6-5	.	TRBJ1-1	few	TGTGCCAGCAGTTTCTCCCCGCGGCTCATGAACACTGAAGCTTTCTTT	CASSFSPRLMNTEAFF
TRBV5-4	.	TRBJ2-3	few	TGTGCCAGCAGCTTGGCCCCAGGTAACACAGATACGCAGTATTTT	CASSLAPGNTDTQYF
TRBV5-6	.	TRBJ2-3	.	TGTGCCAGCAGCTTGGACAGGGCAATCCAGTATTTT	CASSLDRAIQYF
TRBV29-1	.	TRBJ2-3	.	TGCAGCGTTGAAAGGGGTCCTAGCACAGATACGCAGTATTTT	CSVERGPSTDTQYF
TRBV14	.	TRBJ1-2	once	TGTGCCAGCAGCCAATTAGAAAGAGACTATGGCTACACCTTC	CASSQLERDYGYTF
TRBV30	.	TRBJ1-1	few	TGTGCCTGGGTAGACAGGAACACTGAAGCTTTCTTT	CAWVDRNTEAFF
TRBV30	.	TRBJ1-4	.	TGTGCCTGGAGTGACTGGGAAAAACTGTTTTTT	CAWSDWEKLFF
TRBV10-1	TRBD1	TRBJ2-7	.	TGCGCCAGCAGTCCCGGGACAGGAGTCGGCTACGAGCAGTACTTC	CASSPGTGVGYEQYF
TRBV30	.	TRBJ2-5	.	TGTGCCTGGAGTGTAGTGGGGAGGGAGACCCAGTACTTC	CAWSVVGRETQYF
TRBV18	TRBD1	TRBJ1-3	.	TGTGCCAGCTCACCGGGACAGAACTCTGGAAACACCATATATTTT	CASSPGQNSGNTIYF
TRBV30	TRBD1	TRBJ1-1	.	TGTGCCTGGAGCTTCAGGGGGCAGGCTTTCTTT	CAWSFRGQAFF
TRBV18	TRBD2	TRBJ2-1	.	TGTGCCAGCTCGTCCGGGACTAGCGGGAGCACTGAGCAGTTCTTC	CASSSGTSGSTEQFF